Presented here are 22 T cell receptor beta chains from one specimen sequenced in a study of CD8 T cells in Susac syndrome (dated by TCRdb to about 2019). The receptor library was made with the immunoSEQ multiplex PCR assay. RNA was extracted using the RNeasy kit, and roughly 0.5 to 1 ug of the RNA was reverse transcribed with random hexamers. Clones were called with MiXCR by TCRdb after fastp trimmed the public reads at Q25, and only in-frame beta chains were retained. Each entry is one CDR3 protein sequence, shown with its most common DNA and genes. The sample has about 210,000 distinct CDR3 sequences on record, nearly 97% of them singletons. The ten largest clones capture 0.085% to 0.095% of the sample. Source material: CD4+ T cells from PBMCs. Receptor source: a human donor with multiple sclerosis.

V and J are TRBV29-1 and TRBJ1-2; 9 bases map to TRBD1. Germline values: CDR1 SQVTM, CDR2 ANQGSEA. This CDR3 is 14 amino acids long. The trim removed 6 bases at V and 7 bases at J, leaving 12 bases unmatched. CDR3 in DNA: TGCAGCGTGGGGGGACAGGGCCGCGCCGGTGGCTACACCTTC. It codes for CSVGGQGRAGGYTF.

The chain combines TRBV3-1 with TRBJ2-7; possibly TRBD2 for D (6 bases). Trimming took off 4 bases at V and 3 bases at J, with 13 bases between the two ends. CDR1 and CDR2 from the germline V gene are LGHDT and YNNKEL (reference sequence). This CDR3 contains 14 residues. CDR3 residues: CASSLRRGGYEQYF. In DNA form, the CDR3 reads TGTGCCAGCAGCCTCCGGAGGGGCGGCTACGAGCAGTACTTC.

V usage is TRBV18 and J usage is TRBJ2-1; no definite D call. Trimming left V 6 bases short and J 2 bases short, with 17 bases between. Germline values: CDR1 KGHSH, CDR2 LQKENI. The CDR3 contains 16 residues. CDR3 nucleotides: TGTGCCAGCTCCACCCTTCCGGGCCCCGCCTACAATGAGCAGTTCTTC. Its translation is CASSTLPGPAYNEQFF. The full variable domain, with the rest looked up from reference TRBV18 and TRBJ2-1, is NAGVMQNPRHLVRRRGQEARLRCSPMKGHSHVYWYRQLPEEGLKFMVYLQKENIIDESGMPKERFSAEFPKEGPSILRIQQVVRGDSAAYFCASSTLPGPAYNEQFFGPGTRLTVL.

This chain connects TRBV24-1 to TRBJ2-3; tentatively, D is TRBD2 (5 bases). Trimming took 1 base from V and 7 from J, leaving 11 bases between them. Germline V gene data show CDR1 as KGHDR and CDR2 as SFDVKD. This CDR3 is 14 amino acids long. CDR3 coding DNA: TGTGCCACCAGTGATTTAACGGCGGGTAATACGCAGTATTTT. As protein: CATSDLTAGNTQYF.

The chain is built from TRBV2 and TRBJ1-5; no reliable D call. Germline V gives CDR1 SNHLY, CDR2 FYNNEI. V lost 7 bases and J lost 1, with 11 bases in between. This CDR3 spans 14 amino acids. The CDR3 sequence is CASNGGSSNQPQHF. The CDR3 DNA reads as TGTGCCAGCAATGGCGGCAGCAGCAATCAGCCCCAGCATTTT. The whole variable domain, remainder taken from reference TRBV2 and TRBJ1-5, is EPEVTQTPSHQVTQMGQEVILRCVPISNHLYFYWYRQILGQKVEFLVSFYNNEISEKSEIFDDQFSVERPDGSNFTLKIRSTKLEDSAMYFCASNGGSSNQPQHFGDGTRLSIL.

The gene calls are TRBV3-1 and TRBJ2-2; 7 positions match TRBD2. J was trimmed by 0 bases and V by 3 bases; bases with no gene match: 1. This CDR3 has 15 residues. The germline V gene encodes CDR1 LGHDT and CDR2 YNNKEL (reference sequence). CDR3 loop: CASSHSGANTGELFF. DNA for the CDR3: TGTGCCAGCAGCCACAGCGGGGCGAACACCGGGGAGCTGTTTTTT.

This rearrangement joins TRBV29-1 to TRBJ2-1; D is possibly TRBD2 (5 bases). The length of the CDR3 is 19 residues. Looked up from germline, CDR1 is SQVTM and CDR2 is ANQGSEA. Trimming pared 3 bases from V and 0 bases from J, leaving 24 bases between. CDR3 amino acids: CSVDLGVGVIPLSYNEQFF. The CDR3 region has the DNA TGCAGCGTTGATTTGGGTGTGGGAGTCATACCCCTCTCCTACAATGAGCAGTTCTTC.

This clonotype was detected once. The chain is built from TRBV29-1 and TRBJ1-1, with a possible D match to TRBD1 (6 bases). Trimming removed 4 bases at V and 0 bases at J, with 24 bases between. This CDR3 is built from 18 residues. Germline V lookup: CDR1 SQVTM, CDR2 ANQGSEA. This CDR3 reads CSVGKLGGPGNMNTEAFF. CDR3 DNA sequence: TGCAGCGTTGGTAAACTAGGGGGGCCGGGGAATATGAACACTGAAGCTTTCTTT.

The rearrangement joins TRBV12-3 or TRBV12-4 to TRBJ2-1, with D hard to call. The CDR3 totals 14 residues. Deletions cut 3 bases from V and 5 bases from J, with 11 bases between. The CDR3 here is CASSFGNGNNEQFF. In DNA, the CDR3 is TGTGCCAGCAGTTTCGGCAATGGGAACAATGAGCAGTTCTTC.

The chain joins TRBV12-3 or TRBV12-4 to TRBJ2-5; TRBD1 matches at 8 bases. J lost 5 bases, V lost 6 bases, and 8 bases had no gene match. The CDR3 has 14 residues. CDR3 loop: CASSLDRVMETQYF. The CDR3 DNA reads as TGTGCCAGCAGCCTGGACAGGGTCATGGAGACCCAGTACTTC.

The chain is built from TRBV29-1 and TRBJ1-1; D call uncertain. CDR3 length: 13 residues. Germline loops: CDR1 SQVTM, CDR2 ANQGSEA. V was cut by 0 bases and J by 2 bases, with 7 bases left in between. DNA for the CDR3: TGCAGCGTTGAAGACTACCCTAACACTGAAGCTTTCTTT. Amino acids: CSVEDYPNTEAFF. Together with reference TRBV29-1 and TRBJ1-1, the CDR3 gives the full variable domain: SAVISQKPSRDICQRGTSLTIQCQVDSQVTMMFWYRQQPGQSLTLIATANQGSEATYESGFVIDKFPISRPNLTFSTLTVSNMSPEDSSIYLCSVEDYPNTEAFFGQGTRLTVV.

J is TRBJ2-1 and V is TRBV20-1, with TRBD2 matching 9 bases. In germline, CDR1 is DFQATT, CDR2 SNEGSKA (reference sequence). The V segment lost 0 bases and the J segment 1 base; nucleotides outside the gene matches: 4. There are 16 residues in the CDR3. Here the CDR3 reads CSARDAGGSSYNEQFF. CDR3 coding DNA: TGCAGTGCTAGAGATGCGGGGGGGAGTTCCTACAATGAGCAGTTCTTC.

V and J are TRBV27 and TRBJ2-5; TRBD2 matches at 12 bases. The length of the CDR3 is 16 residues. V shed 3 bases and J 2 bases; nucleotides not matched to a gene: 4. In germline, CDR1 is MNHEY, CDR2 SMNVEV (reference sequence). The CDR3: CASSFTSGGFQETQYF. In DNA, the CDR3 is TGTGCCAGCAGTTTCACTAGCGGGGGGTTTCAAGAGACCCAGTACTTC.

The chain recombines TRBV12-3 or TRBV12-4 with TRBJ1-4; D call uncertain. This CDR3 is built from 14 residues. The ends were cut back, 1 base at V and 6 bases at J, with 9 bases in the middle. The CDR3 nucleotides are TGTGCCAGCAGTTTAGGGCGGCAGCATGAAAAACTGTTTTTT. Translating it yields CASSLGRQHEKLFF.

This clonotype was counted once. V usage is TRBV12-3 or TRBV12-4 and J usage is TRBJ1-2; 7 nucleotides line up with TRBD1. This CDR3 has 14 residues. V gave up 5 bases and J gave up 3 bases; unmatched junction bases: 6. Written as DNA, the CDR3 is TGTGCCAGCAGTCCGGGACAGACCTACTATGGCTACACCTTC. Its protein is CASSPGQTYYGYTF.

The rearrangement joins TRBV2 to TRBJ1-2; TRBD1 might be the D (6 bases). Trimming took off 2 bases at V and 7 bases at J, with 8 bases between the two ends. CDR1 SNHLY and CDR2 FYNNEI come from the germline V gene. CDR3 length: 12 amino acids. This CDR3 is CASSERGPGYTF. CDR3 DNA: TGTGCCAGCAGTGAACGGGGGCCTGGCTACACCTTC. The full variable domain, in which reference TRBV2 and TRBJ1-2 provide the parts outside the CDR3, is EPEVTQTPSHQVTQMGQEVILRCVPISNHLYFYWYRQILGQKVEFLVSFYNNEISEKSEIFDDQFSVERPDGSNFTLKIRSTKLEDSAMYFCASSERGPGYTFGSGTRLTVV.

The chain uses TRBV11-2 and TRBJ2-3; weak D call: TRBD2 (6 bases). CDR1 SGHAT and CDR2 FQNNGV come from the germline V gene. The CDR3 runs to 14 residues. With 6 bases removed from V and 2 bases from J, the gap between germline ends came to 12 bases. CDR3 in amino acids: CASRRSGDTDTQYF. DNA of the CDR3: TGTGCCAGCAGGCGTAGCGGAGACACAGATACGCAGTATTTT.

The chain uses TRBV10-3 and TRBJ2-5; 11 bases map to TRBD2. Trimming at V came to 10 bases and at J to 0 bases, leaving 7 bases not matched to a gene. CDR3 length equals 15 residues. The germline V gene has CDR1 ENHRY and CDR2 SYGVKD. The CDR3 loop is CATSPSGGYQETQYF. CDR3 bases: TGTGCCACCTCCCCTAGCGGGGGGTACCAAGAGACCCAGTACTTC.

This clonotype was detected once. The chain uses TRBV20-1 and TRBJ2-1; a weak D match, TRBD1 (6 bases). The CDR3 runs 14 residues. The V gene's germline CDR1 is DFQATT and CDR2 SNEGSKA (reference sequence). V lost 5 bases to trimming and J lost 4 bases, with 15 bases between them. CDR3 DNA: TGCAGTGCTCCACAGGGAAATGGTTACAATGAGCAGTTCTTC. Amino acids: CSAPQGNGYNEQFF.

This chain uses TRBV9 with TRBJ2-3; D is unresolved. From germline, CDR1 is SGDLS and CDR2 YYNGEE. This CDR3 has 14 amino acids. V was trimmed by 3 bases and J by 3 bases, leaving 11 bases between them. CDR3 amino acids: CASSGQAATDTQYF. CDR3 in DNA: TGTGCCAGCAGCGGGCAGGCGGCGACAGATACGCAGTATTTT.

The chain has TRBV28 and TRBJ2-7, with D perhaps TRBD2 (6 bases). Per germline, CDR1 MDHEN and CDR2 SYDVKM. V was pared by 6 bases and J by 2 bases, with 14 bases between. The CDR3 consists of 14 residues. This chain's CDR3 is CASSVVGEAYEQYF. The DNA of the CDR3 is TGTGCCAGCAGCGTTGTCGGGGAGGCCTACGAGCAGTACTTC.

The V gene is TRBV14, the J gene TRBJ1-2; 8 nucleotides match TRBD1. The CDR3 is made up of 15 amino acids. V dropped 0 bases and J dropped 4; count of bases not matched to a gene: 4. Looked up from germline, CDR1 is SGHDN and CDR2 is FVKESK. DNA of the CDR3: TGTGCCAGCAGCCAAGACATCGGACAGGGCTATGGCTACACCTTC. Its protein product is CASSQDIGQGYGYTF.